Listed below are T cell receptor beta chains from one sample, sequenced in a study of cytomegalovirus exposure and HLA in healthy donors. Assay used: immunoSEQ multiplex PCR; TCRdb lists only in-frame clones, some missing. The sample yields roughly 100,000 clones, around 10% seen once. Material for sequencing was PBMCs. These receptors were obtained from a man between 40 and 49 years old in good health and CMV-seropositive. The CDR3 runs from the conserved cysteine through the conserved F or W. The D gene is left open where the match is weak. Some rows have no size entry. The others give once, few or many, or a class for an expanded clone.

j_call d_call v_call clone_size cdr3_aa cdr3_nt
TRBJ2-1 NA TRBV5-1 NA CASRPGGYYYNEQFF TGCGCCAGCAGACCAGGGGGGTACTACTACAATGAGCAGTTCTTC
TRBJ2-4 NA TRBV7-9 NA CASSYPRSKNIQYF TGTGCCAGCAGTTATCCCAGATCCAAAAACATTCAGTACTTC
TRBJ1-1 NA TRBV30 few CAWRATGGVAFF TGTGCCTGGAGAGCCACGGGGGGGGTCGCTTTCTTT
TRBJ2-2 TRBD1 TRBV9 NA CASSLLGTGGGTGELFF TGTGCCAGCAGCCTCCTCGGGACAGGGGGCGGCACCGGGGAGCTGTTTTTT
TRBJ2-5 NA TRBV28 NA CASSPISLGRETQYF TGTGCCAGCAGTCCCATATCACTAGGAAGGGAGACCCAGTACTTC
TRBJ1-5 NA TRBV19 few CASSITRSENQPQHF TGTGCCAGTAGTATAACCAGGTCCGAAAATCAGCCCCAGCATTTT
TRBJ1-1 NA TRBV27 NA CASTSVRENTEAFF TGTGCCAGCACCAGTGTACGGGAGAACACTGAAGCTTTCTTT
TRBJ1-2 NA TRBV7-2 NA CASSLVPGQLYGYTF TGTGCCAGCAGCTTAGTCCCAGGACAGCTCTATGGCTACACCTTC
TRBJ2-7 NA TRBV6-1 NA CASNNRVYEQYF TGTGCCAGCAACAACAGAGTCTACGAGCAGTACTTC
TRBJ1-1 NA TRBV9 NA CASSLGVGGATEAFF TGTGCCAGCAGCCTTGGGGTGGGCGGGGCGACTGAAGCTTTCTTT
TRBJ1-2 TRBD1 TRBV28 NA CASSPNPPTGEAYGYTF TGTGCCAGCAGTCCTAACCCCCCGACAGGGGAAGCCTATGGCTACACCTTC
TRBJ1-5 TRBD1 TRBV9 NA CASSVEGDRVQPQHF TGTGCCAGCAGCGTGGAGGGGGACAGGGTTCAGCCCCAGCATTTT
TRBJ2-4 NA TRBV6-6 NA CASKPTAGNIQYF TGTGCCAGCAAGCCGACGGCGGGAAACATTCAGTACTTC
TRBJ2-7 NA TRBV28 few CASSLLGKGGTYEQYF TGTGCCAGCAGTCTTCTTGGCAAAGGGGGTACCTACGAGCAGTACTTC
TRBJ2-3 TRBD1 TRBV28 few CASSLGQGWSTDTQYF TGTGCCAGCAGTCTCGGACAGGGATGGAGCACAGATACGCAGTATTTT
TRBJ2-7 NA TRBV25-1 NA CASSHSPYEQYF TGTGCCAGCAGTCACAGTCCGTACGAGCAGTACTTC
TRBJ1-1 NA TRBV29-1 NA CSVQNTEAFF TGCAGCGTACAGAACACTGAAGCTTTCTTT
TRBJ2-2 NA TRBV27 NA CASSLSSWAGRTTGELFF TGTGCCAGCAGTTTATCTTCATGGGCAGGGAGGACCACCGGGGAGCTGTTTTTT
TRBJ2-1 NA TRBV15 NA CATSRGGNSYNEQFF TGTGCCACCAGCAGAGGCGGTAACTCCTACAATGAGCAGTTCTTC
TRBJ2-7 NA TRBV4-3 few CASSRGDGSAGSSQYF TGCGCCAGCAGCCGCGGGGACGGGAGTGCCGGTTCGAGTCAGTACTTC
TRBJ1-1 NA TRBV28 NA CASSLDSYTEAFF TGTGCCAGCAGTTTAGACAGCTACACTGAAGCTTTCTTT
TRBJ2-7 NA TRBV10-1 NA CASSPSGNEQYF TGCGCCAGCAGCCCGTCGGGGAACGAGCAGTACTTC
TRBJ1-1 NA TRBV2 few CASSEGRNTEAFF TGTGCCAGCAGTGAGGGCCGGAACACTGAAGCTTTCTTT
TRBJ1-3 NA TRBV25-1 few CASIGIGEYSGNTIYF TGTGCCAGCATCGGGATAGGTGAATACTCTGGAAACACCATATATTTT
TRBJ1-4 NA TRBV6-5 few CASSTTDRNEKLFF TGTGCCAGCAGTACCACAGATCGTAATGAAAAACTGTTTTTT
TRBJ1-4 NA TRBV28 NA CASSSTTGSTNEKLFF TGTGCCAGCAGTTCAACAACAGGGAGTACTAATGAAAAACTGTTTTTT
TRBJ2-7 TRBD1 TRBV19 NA CATSDQGAEQYF TGTGCCACCTCAGACCAGGGGGCCGAGCAGTACTTC
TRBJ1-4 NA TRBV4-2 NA CASSQPQGDEKLFF TGTGCCAGCAGCCAACCACAGGGAGATGAAAAACTGTTTTTT
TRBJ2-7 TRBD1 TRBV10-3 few CAIRDRSNTYEQYF TGTGCCATCAGGGACAGGTCAAACACCTACGAGCAGTACTTC